These T cell receptor beta chains were read from a single sample in a study of identical twins. TCRdb reprocessed the 5' RACE reads via MiXCR and lists one record per CDR3 protein. The table has more than 650,000 distinct CDR3 sequences, around 5.7% seen once. Sequences were obtained from naive T cells sorted from blood. Receptors originate from a man between 18 and 29 years old in good health. CDR3s include the opening cysteine and the closing phenylalanine or tryptophan. A D gene is named only where the DNA matches it firmly.

D gene: NA; V gene: TRBV12-3/TRBV12-4; J gene: TRBJ1-5; CDR3 protein: CASNLEFSNQPQHF
D gene: NA; V gene: TRBV19; J gene: TRBJ1-6; CDR3 protein: CASSIDGYNSPLHF
D gene: NA; V gene: TRBV7-6; J gene: TRBJ2-3; CDR3 protein: CASSLFREQGGTDTQYF
D gene: TRBD2; V gene: TRBV28; J gene: TRBJ2-3; CDR3 protein: CASSLSGTSRHTQYF
D gene: NA; V gene: TRBV5-1; J gene: TRBJ2-4; CDR3 protein: CASSLEARGDIQYF
D gene: NA; V gene: TRBV7-2; J gene: TRBJ1-2; CDR3 protein: CASRAVMGGPTRYGYTF
D gene: TRBD2; V gene: TRBV5-1; J gene: TRBJ2-1; CDR3 protein: CASSRSGTSGSRNEQFF
D gene: NA; V gene: TRBV4-2; J gene: TRBJ2-7; CDR3 protein: CASSQEPARGGAEQYF
D gene: TRBD2; V gene: TRBV20-1; J gene: TRBJ2-3; CDR3 protein: CSALAGDATDTQYF
D gene: NA; V gene: TRBV5-5; J gene: TRBJ2-2; CDR3 protein: CASSFSGVGELFF
D gene: TRBD2; V gene: TRBV7-2; J gene: TRBJ2-3; CDR3 protein: CASSLASGRAEERDTQYF
D gene: NA; V gene: TRBV29-1; J gene: TRBJ2-1; CDR3 protein: CSVELTGSFYNEQFF
D gene: NA; V gene: TRBV20-1; J gene: TRBJ2-3; CDR3 protein: CSASYSQSTDTQYF
D gene: TRBD1; V gene: TRBV5-1; J gene: TRBJ2-3; CDR3 protein: CASSLQGQGITDTQYF
D gene: TRBD1; V gene: TRBV20-1; J gene: TRBJ1-1; CDR3 protein: CSASEPGQGSFYFF
D gene: TRBD2; V gene: TRBV20-1; J gene: TRBJ2-1; CDR3 protein: CSARDPGTSHNEQFF
D gene: NA; V gene: TRBV6-1; J gene: TRBJ2-1; CDR3 protein: CASSPYPGRSSYNEQFF
D gene: TRBD2; V gene: TRBV6-1; J gene: TRBJ2-1; CDR3 protein: CASSPLAGKSYNEQFF
D gene: TRBD2; V gene: TRBV20-1; J gene: TRBJ2-5; CDR3 protein: CSASPGTNQETQYF
D gene: NA; V gene: TRBV13; J gene: TRBJ2-2; CDR3 protein: CASSPRTGHTGELFF
D gene: NA; V gene: TRBV12-3/TRBV12-4; J gene: TRBJ2-5; CDR3 protein: CASSRTGYQETQYF
D gene: TRBD1; V gene: TRBV25-1; J gene: TRBJ2-1; CDR3 protein: CASSDGQGAAYNEQFF
D gene: TRBD2; V gene: TRBV20-1; J gene: TRBJ2-3; CDR3 protein: CSARPLAGGPQEQYTQYF
D gene: NA; V gene: TRBV10-3; J gene: TRBJ2-5; CDR3 protein: CAIGGAQETQYF
D gene: NA; V gene: TRBV20-1; J gene: TRBJ1-1; CDR3 protein: CSAPSYSAPEAFF
D gene: NA; V gene: TRBV5-1; J gene: TRBJ2-7; CDR3 protein: CASSLGGTNEQYF
D gene: TRBD2; V gene: TRBV5-1; J gene: TRBJ2-7; CDR3 protein: CASSLVAGESYEQYF
D gene: TRBD2; V gene: TRBV6-1; J gene: TRBJ2-2; CDR3 protein: CASRKSGRGNTGELFF
D gene: NA; V gene: TRBV5-5; J gene: TRBJ2-3; CDR3 protein: CASTKTGHRTDTQYF
D gene: NA; V gene: TRBV7-2; J gene: TRBJ2-3; CDR3 protein: CASSFGALDTQYF
D gene: NA; V gene: TRBV7-9; J gene: TRBJ2-2; CDR3 protein: CASSLVRGRYTGELFF
D gene: NA; V gene: TRBV6-5; J gene: TRBJ2-2; CDR3 protein: CASSYSTGANTGELFF
D gene: TRBD2; V gene: TRBV6-1; J gene: TRBJ2-7; CDR3 protein: CASSRTSGSSYEQYF
D gene: TRBD1; V gene: TRBV20-1; J gene: TRBJ1-5; CDR3 protein: CSARDGTGRQPQHF
D gene: NA; V gene: TRBV20-1; J gene: TRBJ1-2; CDR3 protein: CSASTPLGTRGYTF
D gene: TRBD2; V gene: TRBV28; J gene: TRBJ2-5; CDR3 protein: CASSLPGLAGEETQYF
D gene: NA; V gene: TRBV12-3/TRBV12-4; J gene: TRBJ1-1; CDR3 protein: CASGSERGPGFF
D gene: NA; V gene: TRBV24-1; J gene: TRBJ2-2; CDR3 protein: CATAAGTGELFF
D gene: NA; V gene: TRBV24-1; J gene: TRBJ2-3; CDR3 protein: CATSDQARGTDTQYF
D gene: TRBD2; V gene: TRBV29-1; J gene: TRBJ2-1; CDR3 protein: CSGRTSGSEQFF